A selection of T cell receptor beta chains follows, all from one sample in a study of blood T cell repertoires in COVID-19. Sequencing used immunoSEQ multiplex PCR; TCRdb keeps in-frame clones, though not all of them. The table includes about 230,000 clones, approximately 81% detected once. Sequencing was done on a sample of peripheral blood. These receptors came from a woman aged 80 or over with acute or convalescent COVID-19. CDR3s include the opening cysteine and the closing phenylalanine or tryptophan. The D gene is left open where the match is weak. The listing skips clone size in some rows; elsewhere it reads once, few, many or a size class.

V	J	D	size	DNA	CDR3
TRBV2	TRBJ1-2	TRBD1	-	TGTGCCAGCAGTGGAGGGACAGGGGGCGCCTCGTTTGGCTACACCTTC	CASSGGTGGASFGYTF
TRBV5-6	TRBJ2-3	TRBD1	-	TGTGCCAGCAGCCTAGGGACAGGGGGAACAGATACGCAGTATTTT	CASSLGTGGTDTQYF
TRBV19	TRBJ2-2	-	-	TGTGCCAGTAGTATAGATCTCGGTTCCCCGAACACCGGGGAGCTGTTTTTT	CASSIDLGSPNTGELFF
TRBV3-1/TRBV3-2	TRBJ2-7	TRBD2	-	TGTGCCAGCAGCCAAGATACCAGCGGGGTAACCGAGCAGTACTTC	CASSQDTSGVTEQYF
TRBV7-2	TRBJ2-3	TRBD1	-	TGTGCCAGCAGTCATGGGACAGGGGAGTTCGGGACAGATACGCAGTATTTT	CASSHGTGEFGTDTQYF
TRBV28	TRBJ2-7	-	-	TGTGCCAGCAGTTTTGCTGGGACTGGAACCTACGAGCAGTACTTC	CASSFAGTGTYEQYF
TRBV7-9	TRBJ1-2	TRBD1	few	TGTGCCAGCAGCCGCCGGGACAGCCTAACAAACTATGGCTACACCTTC	CASSRRDSLTNYGYTF
TRBV2	TRBJ2-5	TRBD1	-	TGTGCCAGCAGCGAGGACAGGTACCAAGAGACCCAGTACTTC	CASSEDRYQETQYF
TRBV30	TRBJ1-1	-	-	TGTGCCTGGATCCCCGTGAGGGTGAACACTGAAGCTTTCTTT	CAWIPVRVNTEAFF
TRBV19	TRBJ2-5	-	-	TGTGCCAGTAGTATTTACTCCACGGGGACCCAGTACTTC	CASSIYSTGTQYF
TRBV5-5	TRBJ2-1	TRBD2	few	TGTGCCAGCAGCTTGGGGGTAGCGGGCTACAATGAGCAGTTCTTC	CASSLGVAGYNEQFF
TRBV6-6	TRBJ2-7	-	few	TGTGCCAGCAGTTACTCGGCAGGGGACTACGAGCAGTACTTC	CASSYSAGDYEQYF
TRBV6-1	TRBJ2-7	-	once	TGTGCCAGCAGTGAAAGTATGGGACTGGGGTCCTACGAGCAGTACTTC	CASSESMGLGSYEQYF
TRBV6-5	TRBJ2-2	-	-	TGTGCCAGCAGTTACTCGGGCTCGGCGAACACCGGGGAGCTGTTTTTT	CASSYSGSANTGELFF
TRBV19	TRBJ1-2	TRBD1	-	TGTGCCAGTAGTTCCCAGGCCAGACAGGGGCATGGCTACACCTTC	CASSSQARQGHGYTF
TRBV11-2	TRBJ2-2	TRBD1	-	TGTGCCAGCAGCTTTACAGGGGTGGACACCGGGGAGCTGTTTTTT	CASSFTGVDTGELFF
TRBV6-4	TRBJ2-3	-	-	TGTGCCAGCAGAGCCGGGTCCCTCACAGATACGCAGTATTTT	CASRAGSLTDTQYF
TRBV6-2/TRBV6-3	TRBJ2-3	TRBD2	-	TGTGCCAGCAGTTACTCGAGCGGGGGAAGCACAGATACGCAGTATTTT	CASSYSSGGSTDTQYF
TRBV6-4	TRBJ1-4	-	-	TGTGCCAGCAGCACACTTAGAGGAGAAAAACTGTTTTTT	CASSTLRGEKLFF
TRBV7-8	TRBJ1-2	TRBD1	many	TGTGCCAGCAGCCTAACCCGCGGACAGGGTGGCTACACCTTC	CASSLTRGQGGYTF
TRBV5-4	TRBJ2-1	TRBD2	-	TGTGCCAGCAGCGCAGGACTAGCGGGCTACAATGAGCAGTTCTTC	CASSAGLAGYNEQFF
TRBV7-9	TRBJ2-5	-	few	TGTGCCAGCAGCTGGAGGGAGGCCCAAGAGACCCAGTACTTC	CASSWREAQETQYF
TRBV29-1	TRBJ1-4	TRBD1	many	TGCAGCGTTAACGGAGGGGGCGGTGTTACTAATGAAAAACTGTTTTTT	CSVNGGGGVTNEKLFF
TRBV4-2	TRBJ1-5	-	-	TGTGCCAGCAGCCTGCGGGGGTTCGACTATAGCAATCAGCCCCAGCATTTT	CASSLRGFDYSNQPQHF
TRBV7-8	TRBJ1-2	TRBD1	few	TGTGCCAGCAGCTTAGAGTGGGACAGCGTTTATGGCTACACCTTC	CASSLEWDSVYGYTF
TRBV5-1	TRBJ1-2	-	-	TGCGCCAGCAGCTCCCGGGGGGGGAGTAACTATGGCTACACCTTC	CASSSRGGSNYGYTF
TRBV29-1	TRBJ2-6	TRBD1	-	TGCAGCGTCCAGACAGGGGGTTCCTCTGGGGCCAACGTCCTGACTTTC	CSVQTGGSSGANVLTF
TRBV2	TRBJ1-2	-	-	TGTGCCAGCAGTGAGCAGGGCAACTATGGCTACACCTTC	CASSEQGNYGYTF
TRBV6-5	TRBJ1-1	TRBD1	-	TGTGCCAGCAGTTCCGCTACAGGGGGTCGCACTGAAGCTTTCTTT	CASSSATGGRTEAFF
TRBV27	TRBJ2-1	-	-	TGTGCCAGCAGTATGAACAGACAGGTGTTCTCCTACAATGAGCAGTTCTTC	CASSMNRQVFSYNEQFF